A selection of T cell receptor beta chains follows, all from one sample in a study of cytomegalovirus exposure and HLA in healthy donors. Sequencing was performed with immunoSEQ multiplex PCR; in TCRdb, only in-frame clones are kept and a portion is missing. This sample carries 150,000 to 200,000 clones, roughly four fifths of them seen once, and the ten largest clones take more than 2%. The specimen was PBMCs. These TCRs come from a woman younger than 45 in good health and CMV-seropositive. Each CDR3 is given with its conserved first and last residue. A D gene is named only where the DNA matches it firmly. Expanded clones are given a class, and other clones once, few, many or no size at all.

TGCGCCAGCAGCTTGTCACAGGGTAATGAAAAACTGTTTTTT CASSLSQGNEKLFF TRBV5-1 . . TRBJ1-4
TGTGCCAGCAGTTTAAGCTCCCCGCTAATCTACGAGCAGTACTTC CASSLSSPLIYEQYF TRBV27 . . TRBJ2-7
TGTGCCAGCAGTTATCGTCAGTTCGACACTGAAGCTTTCTTT CASSYRQFDTEAFF TRBV6-5 . . TRBJ1-1
TGTGCCAGAAGCTTCGACAGGGGTAGAAATCAGCCCCAGCATTTT CARSFDRGRNQPQHF TRBV5-3 TRBD1 . TRBJ1-5
TGCGCCAGCAGCTTGGACTCGGGACTAGCGGGAGAGGGTCGGTTCTTC CASSLDSGLAGEGRFF TRBV5-1 TRBD2 . TRBJ2-1
TGTGCCAGCAGTGGGACAGGGCATGGTGAGCAGTTCTTC CASSGTGHGEQFF TRBV2 TRBD1 . TRBJ2-1
TGTGCCAGCAGCTCCGGACTAGCGAGTGAGACCCAGTACTTC CASSSGLASETQYF TRBV7-2 TRBD2 . TRBJ2-5
TGCGCCAGCGCGGTTGAGGGCACGCAGTATTTT CASAVEGTQYF TRBV5-1 . . TRBJ2-3
TGTGCCAGTAGTATAGGGGGCTGTTACCGAGGTTCGTCTTGTCACACTGAAGCTTTCTTT CASSIGGCYRGSSCHTEAFF TRBV19 . . TRBJ1-1
TGTGCCTGGAGTTCGGGGGTGAATCAGCCCCAGCATTTT CAWSSGVNQPQHF TRBV30 . once TRBJ1-5
TGTGCCAGCAGCTTGGAGCGTGCCAACACTGAAGCTTTCTTT CASSLERANTEAFF TRBV5-4 . . TRBJ1-1
TGTGCCAGCAGCTTAGCCGCTAGCGGAATCGGAGGGAATGAGCAGTTCTTC CASSLAASGIGGNEQFF TRBV7-2 TRBD2 . TRBJ2-1
TGCGCCAGCAGCCTAGGGGGGGGCTATGGCTACACCTTC CASSLGGGYGYTF TRBV5-1 . few TRBJ1-2
TGTGCCAGCAGTGACACTAACCAAGAGACCCAGTACTTC CASSDTNQETQYF TRBV2 . . TRBJ2-5
TGTGCCAGCAGCGTAGGTCCGGGACAGGGGGCGGGGGAATTTGGTGAAAAACTGTTTTTT CASSVGPGQGAGEFGEKLFF TRBV9 TRBD1 . TRBJ1-4
TGTGCCAGCAGCTTGGGCCAGGGAACATCGGGCTACACCTTC CASSLGQGTSGYTF TRBV5-6 . . TRBJ1-2
TGTGCCATCAGTGGTCTATTGCTCGGTCGGGAGACCCAGTACTTC CAISGLLLGRETQYF TRBV10-3 . . TRBJ2-5
TGTGCCAGCAGTACATTTAAACTACCTAGAGCCAAAAACATTCAGTACTTC CASSTFKLPRAKNIQYF TRBV28 . . TRBJ2-4
TGTGCCAGCAGCTTCAGGTTCGAGCAGTACTTC CASSFRFEQYF TRBV5-5 . . TRBJ2-7
TGTGCCAGCAGAGAAACAGGGGGCGCGGTAGGCTACACCTTC CASRETGGAVGYTF TRBV28 TRBD1 . TRBJ1-2
TGTGCCAGCACTTTGGGACAGGCCTCAACCTCCTATGGCTACACCTTC CASTLGQASTSYGYTF TRBV5-6 TRBD1 . TRBJ1-2
TGCAGCGTTAGCCGGACAGGGTCTTACAATGAGCAGTTCTTC CSVSRTGSYNEQFF TRBV29-1 TRBD1 few TRBJ2-1
TGTGCCAGCAGCCTAAAATACGAGCAGTACTTC CASSLKYEQYF TRBV7-2 . . TRBJ2-7
TGTGCCAGCAGCGTAGGAGAAAACACCATATATTTT CASSVGENTIYF TRBV9 . . TRBJ1-3
TGCGCCAGCAGCCAAGGGGTGAGCCTCGGCGGTGGGTCCTACGAGCAGTACTTC CASSQGVSLGGGSYEQYF TRBV4-3 . few TRBJ2-7
TGTGCCAGTAGTATAGGCCCGCCAGGGATGGGCAATCAGCCCCAGCATTTT CASSIGPPGMGNQPQHF TRBV19 . once TRBJ1-5
TGTGCCAGCAGCGTCCGACAGGGGGTTGTCACTGAAGCTTTCTTT CASSVRQGVVTEAFF TRBV5-4 TRBD1 . TRBJ1-1
TGTGCCAGCAGGGGGAGAAAGAACACTGAAGCTTTCTTT CASRGRKNTEAFF TRBV28 . . TRBJ1-1
TGCGCCAGCAGCTCAAACGAGCAAATGAAGGACAGCTCCTACGAGCAGTACTTC CASSSNEQMKDSSYEQYF TRBV5-1 . once TRBJ2-7
TGTGCCAGCAGCTGGGGACAGTACAATGAGCAGTTCTTC CASSWGQYNEQFF TRBV7-8 TRBD1 . TRBJ2-1
TGTGCCAGCAGCGTAGGGCACAGTTACTTGTATGGCTACACCTTC CASSVGHSYLYGYTF TRBV9 . once TRBJ1-2
TGTGCCAGCAGCGTGGCAGGGATCGGGGGGGAGACCCAGTACTTC CASSVAGIGGETQYF TRBV9 TRBD2 few TRBJ2-5
TGTGCCAGCAAGGACTTGAACACTGAGGCTTTCTTT CASKDLNTEAFF TRBV6-5 . . TRBJ1-1
TGTGCCAGCAGCGTAGATCCCCGACAGGGGTCCCACGAGCAGTACTTC CASSVDPRQGSHEQYF TRBV9 TRBD1 . TRBJ2-7
TGCAGCGTTTACAGCCCTTATGGCTACACCTTC CSVYSPYGYTF TRBV29-1 . . TRBJ1-2
TGTGCCAGTAGTCATAGGACTAGCGGGAGTGGAAATGAGCAGTTCTTC CASSHRTSGSGNEQFF TRBV19 TRBD2 . TRBJ2-1
TGTGCCAGCAGCTTATACAGGGGCAATGAGCAGTTCTTC CASSLYRGNEQFF TRBV7-2 TRBD1 once TRBJ2-1
TGTGCCAGCAGCTTAGGGGCGGACAGGGTGGGTTTTTCGGCCAACGTCCTGACTTTC CASSLGADRVGFSANVLTF TRBV7-6 TRBD1 . TRBJ2-6
TGTGCCTGGAGTGCAGGACAGGTCTATGGCTACACCTTC CAWSAGQVYGYTF TRBV30 TRBD1 . TRBJ1-2
TGTGCCAGCAGATCCCGGGACTCTGGAAACACCATATATTTT CASRSRDSGNTIYF TRBV7-9 . . TRBJ1-3
TGTGCCAGCAGCCTAGAAGGGACAGGGTTAGAGACCCAGTACTTC CASSLEGTGLETQYF TRBV7-8 TRBD1 few TRBJ2-5
TGTGCCAGTAATGCGGGGCCCCAAGAGACCCAGTACTTC CASNAGPQETQYF TRBV19 . . TRBJ2-5
TGCGCCAGCAGCCAAGCCGGGGTCTTGGTAGGGAATCAGCCCCAGCATTTT CASSQAGVLVGNQPQHF TRBV4-1 . few TRBJ1-5
TGTGCCAGCAGGAGAGCAGGGGGAAACACTGAAGCTTTCTTT CASRRAGGNTEAFF TRBV27 TRBD1 . TRBJ1-1
TGTGCCAGCAGCCGGACTCCCATAGAGGGGGAGCTGTTTTTT CASSRTPIEGELFF TRBV5-4 . . TRBJ2-2
TGTGCCAGCAGTGACCGTCCCACCGGGGAGCTGTTTTTT CASSDRPTGELFF TRBV25-1 . . TRBJ2-2
TGCGCCAGCAGCTATCAAGCGGATACCTACAATGAGCAGTTCTTC CASSYQADTYNEQFF TRBV5-1 . few TRBJ2-1
TGTGCCAGTATCAACCGGGGGGGGCGCGTTAGGACTGAAGCTTTCTTT CASINRGGRVRTEAFF TRBV19 . few TRBJ1-1
TGTTCCAGCAGCCTCACAGGGGGCGGCTTCACAGATACGCAGTATTTT CSSSLTGGGFTDTQYF TRBV7-9 TRBD1 . TRBJ2-3
TGTGCCAGCAGCTTATCCCTCGAGCAGTACTTC CASSLSLEQYF TRBV5-6 . few TRBJ2-7